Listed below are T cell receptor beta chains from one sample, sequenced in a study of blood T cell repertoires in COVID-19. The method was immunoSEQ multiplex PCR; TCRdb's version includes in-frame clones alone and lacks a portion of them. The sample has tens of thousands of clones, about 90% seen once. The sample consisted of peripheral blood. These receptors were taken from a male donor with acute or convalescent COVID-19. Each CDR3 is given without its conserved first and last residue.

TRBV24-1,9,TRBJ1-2,ATSTGYGYT
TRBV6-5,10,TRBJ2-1,ASLRTGSEQF
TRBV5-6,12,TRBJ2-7,ASSFRDRGHEQY
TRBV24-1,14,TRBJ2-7,ATSDPRTGANYEQY
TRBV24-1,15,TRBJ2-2,ATSDQFRGANTGELF
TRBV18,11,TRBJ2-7,ASSPPEGYEQY
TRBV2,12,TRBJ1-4,ASSGGVSGEKLF
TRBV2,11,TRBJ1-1,ASMGQGGTEAF
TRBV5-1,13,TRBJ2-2,ASSLEAGDTGELF
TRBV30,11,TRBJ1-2,AWSLRGDYGYT